The 30 T cell receptor beta chains given below trace back to one sample, sequenced in a study of shared clonotypes between healthy human individuals. CD45RO negativity and positive selection for CCR7 defined naive CD8 cells, a population that excluded terminally differentiated effector memory CD45RA+ cells. TCRdb keeps only in-frame clones here, not all; method: immunoSEQ multiplex PCR. This sample has hundreds of thousands of clones, with 95% to 98% found just once. Sequencing used naive CD8+ T cells sorted from blood. The receptors here all came from a young man in good health.

This chain links TRBV7-8 with TRBJ2-1, with TRBD1 as a possible D gene (6 bases). The CDR3 extends over 15 amino acids. Germline CDR1 is SGHVS and CDR2 is FQNEAQ. With 4 bases removed from V and 6 bases from J, the gap between germline ends came to 16 bases. The CDR3 DNA sequence: TGTGCCAGCAGCTATGGGACATACCTGGGCAATGAGCAGTTCTTC. Protein: CASSYGTYLGNEQFF.

This clone was picked up a small number of times. Other DNA sequences within the sample encode an identical CDR3. This chain connects TRBV28 to TRBJ1-5; unclear D gene. CDR3 size: 11 residues. In germline, CDR1 is MDHEN, CDR2 SYDVKM. V lost 3 bases and J 6 bases, leaving 3 bases between the germline ends. The CDR3 protein is CASSFGQPQHF. In nucleotides, the CDR3 is TGTGCCAGCAGTTTTGGTCAGCCCCAGCATTTT.

The chain has TRBV4-1 and TRBJ2-7; D is possibly TRBD2 (5 bases). The V end lost 4 bases, the J end lost 3 bases, and 10 bases lay between the germline ends. CDR1 and CDR2 from the germline V gene are MGHRA and YSYEKL. The CDR3 runs 13 residues. This CDR3 is CASSPVRDYEQYF. The CDR3 DNA follows: TGCGCCAGCAGCCCAGTCCGGGACTACGAGCAGTACTTC.

The genes are TRBV11-2 and TRBJ1-3; D not resolved. V was cut by 5 bases and J by 7 bases, with 9 bases left in between. This CDR3 region has 12 residues. From germline, CDR1 is SGHAT and CDR2 FQNNGV. The CDR3 here is CASSPGPNTIYF. CDR3 sequence (DNA): TGTGCCAGCAGCCCCGGCCCCAACACCATATATTTT. Looking up the rest from reference TRBV11-2 and TRBJ1-3 gives the full variable domain: EAGVAQSPRYKIIEKRQSVAFWCNPISGHATLYWYQQILGQGPKLLIQFQNNGVVDDSQLPKDRFSAERLKGVDSTLKIQPAKLEDSAVYLCASSPGPNTIYFGEGSWLTVV.

The chain combines TRBV18 with TRBJ1-1; TRBD1 is a possible D gene (5 bases). V gave up 8 bases and J gave up 4 bases, with 11 bases separating them. CDR3 length: 12 residues. Per the germline V gene, CDR1 is KGHSH and CDR2 is LQKENI. The CDR3 spells CASGGGGTEAFF. The CDR3 DNA is TGTGCCAGCGGGGGAGGAGGCACTGAAGCTTTCTTT.

The rearrangement joins TRBV11-2 to TRBJ1-1; no clear D gene. CDR1 SGHAT and CDR2 FQNNGV come from the germline V gene. V lost 5 bases, J lost 7 bases, and 11 bases lay in between. There are 12 residues in the CDR3. CDR3: CASSLSPYEAFF. DNA for the CDR3: TGTGCCAGCAGCCTCTCCCCATATGAAGCTTTCTTT. The entire variable domain, with the rest obtained from reference TRBV11-2 and TRBJ1-1, is as follows: EAGVAQSPRYKIIEKRQSVAFWCNPISGHATLYWYQQILGQGPKLLIQFQNNGVVDDSQLPKDRFSAERLKGVDSTLKIQPAKLEDSAVYLCASSLSPYEAFFGQGTRLTVV.

The chain has TRBV27 and TRBJ2-7, with 8 bases fitting TRBD1. Germline values: CDR1 MNHEY, CDR2 SMNVEV (reference sequence). This CDR3 contains 15 residues. The V and J ends lost 3 bases and 2 bases, in that order; junction bases with no gene match: 6. CDR3 region: CASSFQGAFPYEQYF. Here the CDR3 DNA reads TGTGCCAGCAGTTTTCAGGGGGCCTTTCCCTACGAGCAGTACTTC.

The rearrangement joins TRBV6-4 to TRBJ2-1; TRBD2 might be the D (5 bases). This CDR3 spans 12 amino acids. In germline, CDR1 is MRHNA, CDR2 SNTAGT. The germline V and J ends were trimmed by 1 base and 14 bases, with 12 bases remaining between them. CDR3 sequence reads: CASSDFGSSKFF. Written as DNA, the CDR3 is TGTGCCAGCAGTGACTTTGGATCTAGCAAGTTCTTC.

This clone was observed once. The chain has TRBV4-1 and TRBJ2-5; 7 bases are shared with TRBD2. This CDR3 contains 15 residues. The germline CDR1 and CDR2 sequences are MGHRA and YSYEKL. After removal of 0 bases from V and 3 bases from J, the junction contained 4 bases not matched to a gene. CDR3 sequence (DNA): TGCGCCAGCAGCCAAGATGCGGGAGCGGAAGAGACCCAGTACTTC. Translation: CASSQDAGAEETQYF.

V and J are TRBV5-4 and TRBJ2-7; D gene uncertain. CDR3 length: 13 amino acids. The germline V gene encodes CDR1 SGHNT and CDR2 YYREEE (reference sequence). Trimming left V 0 bases short and J 6 bases short, with 10 bases between. The CDR3 sequence: CASSLDLASEQYF. The CDR3, as DNA: TGTGCCAGCAGCTTGGATTTGGCCTCCGAGCAGTACTTC. Based on the CDR3 plus reference TRBV5-4 and TRBJ2-7, the full variable domain is ETGVTQSPTHLIKTRGQQVTLRCSSQSGHNTVSWYQQALGQGPQFIFQYYREEENGRGNFPPRFSGLQFPNYSSELNVNALELDDSALYLCASSLDLASEQYFGPGTRLTVT.

The J gene is TRBJ2-2, the V gene TRBV11-2, with unresolved D. V was cut by 5 bases and J by 3 bases, with 7 bases left in between. This CDR3 has 13 amino acids. CDR1 and CDR2 from the germline V gene are SGHAT and FQNNGV. DNA for the CDR3: TGTGCCAGCAGCCCAACCTACACCGGGGAGCTGTTTTTT. Protein product: CASSPTYTGELFF.

The chain has TRBV19 and TRBJ1-1, with TRBD1 identical over 10 bases. CDR1 LNHDA and CDR2 SQIVND come from the germline V gene (reference sequence). CDR3 length: 14 residues. V lost 4 bases, J lost 4 bases, and 3 bases stayed unmatched. CDR3 amino acids: CASSRDRGFTEAFF. DNA of the CDR3: TGTGCCAGTAGTAGGGACAGGGGATTCACTGAAGCTTTCTTT.

The chain links TRBV6-5 to TRBJ2-1; TRBD1 matches 7 bases. In germline, CDR1 is MNHEY, CDR2 SVGAGI. The CDR3 covers 15 residues. Trimming removed 5 bases from V and 4 bases from J; junction bases left unmatched: 8. CDR3: CASSTPGTAYNEQFF. In DNA, the CDR3 is TGTGCCAGCAGTACCCCCGGGACAGCATACAATGAGCAGTTCTTC.

In its sample, this clone was seen once. V usage is TRBV4-1 and J usage is TRBJ1-2; 7 nucleotides line up with TRBD1. The germline CDR1 and CDR2 sequences are MGHRA and YSYEKL. Germline trimming cut 3 bases from V and 4 bases from J; bases unmatched to any gene: 5. This CDR3 spans 14 amino acids. This chain's CDR3 is CASSHPGQTYGYTF. The CDR3 DNA is TGCGCCAGCAGCCACCCGGGACAGACCTATGGCTACACCTTC.

The count of this clone is one. CDR3 region: CAISETHPRPPWDYEQYF. CDR3 nucleotides: TGTGCCATCAGTGAGACCCATCCCCGGCCGCCGTGGGACTACGAGCAGTACTTC. V is TRBV10-3 and J is TRBJ2-7; D not certain. Germline V CDR1 and CDR2: ENHRY, SYGVKD. CDR3 length: 18 amino acids. Trimming took off 2 bases at V and 3 bases at J, with 23 bases between the two ends.

In this sample, this clone turned up once. The rearrangement links TRBV7-3 to TRBJ2-1, with 14 positions matching TRBD2. CDR3 size: 19 residues. Germline CDR1 SGHTA, CDR2 FQGTGA. The V segment lost 1 base and the J segment 4 bases; nucleotides outside the gene matches: 9. CDR3 bases: TGTGCCAGCAGCTTAAATCCCGGGACTAGCGGGAGTGAATACAATGAGCAGTTCTTC. Encoded protein: CASSLNPGTSGSEYNEQFF.

The genes are TRBV5-1 and TRBJ2-6; no definite D call. Germline loops: CDR1 SGHRS, CDR2 YFSETQ. The ends were cut back, 1 base at V and 0 bases at J, with 14 bases in the middle. The CDR3 runs 18 residues. The CDR3 here is CASSLFPGLDSGANVLTF. The CDR3, as DNA: TGCGCCAGCAGCTTGTTCCCAGGTCTAGACTCTGGGGCCAACGTCCTGACTTTC.

Only one count was recorded for this clone. V is TRBV15 and J is TRBJ2-7, with 10 nucleotides matching TRBD1. V trimming: 0 bases; J trimming: 2 bases; junction bases outside the gene matches: 7. The germline V gene encodes CDR1 LNHNV and CDR2 YYDKDF (reference sequence). The CDR3 has 17 residues. CDR3 amino acids: CATSRERLGQGTYEQYF. CDR3 nucleotides: TGTGCCACCAGCAGAGAAAGATTGGGACAGGGGACCTACGAGCAGTACTTC.

This rearrangement joins TRBV27 to TRBJ2-1, with 11 nucleotides matching TRBD2. The trim removed 8 bases at V and 5 bases at J, leaving 11 bases unmatched. CDR1 MNHEY and CDR2 SMNVEV come from the germline V gene (reference sequence). The CDR3 has 16 amino acids. CDR3 sequence: CASRGSGRDGHNEQFF. CDR3 nucleotides: TGTGCCAGCCGAGGTAGCGGGAGGGACGGACACAATGAGCAGTTCTTC.

The chain combines TRBV6-4 with TRBJ2-1; 9 bases fit TRBD1. Trimming took 7 bases from V and 11 from J; bases not matched to a gene: 15. Germline-derived CDR1 and CDR2 are MRHNA and SNTAGT. The CDR3 covers 15 residues. The CDR3 protein is CASTEGQGRSDKQFF. The DNA for the CDR3 is TGTGCCAGCACAGAGGGACAGGGTAGGTCGGATAAGCAGTTCTTC.

The chain combines TRBV7-6 with TRBJ2-1; 8 nucleotides line up with TRBD2. V shed 3 bases, J shed 1 base, and the junction held 5 bases outside the gene matches. Germline loops: CDR1 SGHVS, CDR2 FNYEAQ. The CDR3 loop spans 16 amino acids. The CDR3 sequence: CASSFGLAGSYNEQFF. DNA of the CDR3: TGTGCCAGCAGCTTTGGACTAGCTGGGTCCTACAATGAGCAGTTCTTC.

The chain links TRBV2 to TRBJ2-3, with TRBD2 identical over 9 bases. The CDR3 runs 16 residues. Germline CDR1 is SNHLY and CDR2 is FYNNEI. The ends lost 8 bases at V and 0 bases at J; junction bases unmatched: 9. Written as DNA, the CDR3 is TGTGCCAGCCCCGGGACTAGCAGTACTAGCACAGATACGCAGTATTTT. This sequence encodes CASPGTSSTSTDTQYF.

The CDR3 loop is CASSLGSTAYEQYF. CDR3 DNA sequence: TGTGCCAGCAGCTTGGGTAGCACGGCCTACGAGCAGTACTTC. The chain carries TRBV5-4 and TRBJ2-7; D unclear. V was shortened by 0 bases and J by 2 bases, with 9 bases between the two germline ends. The CDR3 runs to 14 residues. Germline CDR1 is SGHNT and CDR2 is YYREEE (reference sequence).

This clone was seen just once. The chain couples TRBV7-2 to TRBJ2-5; D gene ambiguous. The CDR3 is 14 amino acids. Per germline, CDR1 SGHTA and CDR2 FQGNSA. V lost 1 base to trimming and J lost 0 bases, with 6 bases between them. The chain's CDR3 is CASSLGVYQETQYF. CDR3 bases: TGTGCCAGCAGCTTAGGGGTGTACCAAGAGACCCAGTACTTC.

This clone was counted once. The chain employs TRBV29-1 and TRBJ2-4; D is possibly TRBD1 (5 bases). Trimming pared 0 bases from V and 8 bases from J, leaving 14 bases between. The CDR3 runs 14 residues. The germline gives CDR1 SQVTM, CDR2 ANQGSEA. For the CDR3, the DNA is TGCAGCGTTGAAGATGCAGGGCTGGGGTACATTCAGTACTTC. It encodes CSVEDAGLGYIQYF.

The chain carries TRBV29-1 and TRBJ2-1; no definite D call. Germline V gene lookup returns CDR1 SQVTM and CDR2 ANQGSEA. Trimming pared 6 bases from V and 10 bases from J, leaving 16 bases between. This CDR3 spans 12 amino acids. The CDR3 sequence: CSVPRRLGEQFF. The CDR3 DNA reads TGCAGCGTCCCCCGCCGCCTGGGGGAGCAGTTCTTC.

The V gene is TRBV11-3, the J gene TRBJ2-1; D is unclear. The germline V gene encodes CDR1 SGHNT and CDR2 YENEEA. The length of the CDR3 is 13 residues. Trimming took 0 bases from V and 9 from J, leaving 9 bases between them. The CDR3: CASSLDSTTEQFF. CDR3 DNA sequence: TGTGCCAGCAGCTTAGACTCTACAACTGAGCAGTTCTTC.

V is TRBV7-9 and J is TRBJ1-5; possible D gene TRBD1, 5 bases. The ends were cut back, 4 bases at V and 0 bases at J, with 10 bases in the middle. This CDR3 has 15 residues. The V gene's germline CDR1 is SEHNR and CDR2 FQNEAQ (reference sequence). In nucleotides, the CDR3 is TGTGCCAGCAGCTCCCAGGGAACTAGCAATCAGCCCCAGCATTTT. Its protein is CASSSQGTSNQPQHF.

The V gene is TRBV10-2, the J gene TRBJ1-5; D is ambiguous. CDR1 and CDR2 from the germline V gene are WSHSY and SAAADI. This CDR3 comprises 13 residues. Trimming pared 3 bases from V and 3 bases from J, leaving 6 bases between. The CDR3 coding sequence is TGCGCCAGCAGTGACAGAGACAATCAGCCCCAGCATTTT. Protein product: CASSDRDNQPQHF.

This clone appeared a single time. This chain uses TRBV6-1 with TRBJ2-7, with 7 bases that match TRBD1. Trimming took 9 bases from V and 2 from J; bases not matched to a gene: 10. This CDR3 region has 14 residues. The V gene's germline CDR1 is MNHNS and CDR2 SASEGT. CDR3 nucleotide sequence: TGTGCCAGTGCCGACGGGACAGCAACCTACGAGCAGTACTTC. It translates to CASADGTATYEQYF.